This note documents a single T cell receptor beta chain sequence. The library was prepared for alpha chains; this beta chain is a stray read, so its frequency means little. The V gene's germline CDR1 is SGHTA and CDR2 FQGTGA. This CDR3 contains 14 residues. J lost 4 bases, V lost 6 bases, and 5 bases had no gene match. Every TCR cDNA molecule bore its own unique molecular identifier. From the 5' RACE reads, TCRdb called clonotypes with MiXCR, one entry per CDR3 protein. The sample contains 9,500 to 14,000 distinct CDR3 sequences, roughly 3.7% of which appear only once. Time point reported: sample taken at primary tumor resection. From tumor, nontumor lung or frozen PBMC, whole RNA was taken unsorted for sequencing. Donors were around 70 untreated early-stage non-small cell lung cancer patients. The data stem from a study of spatial heterogeneity in lung cancer.

This chain joins TRBV7-3 and TRBJ1-1; 10 positions agree with TRBD1. The sample here was normal lung tissue next to the tumor, taken at surgery. The receptor comes from a male donor with early-stage non-small cell lung cancer. This CDR3 reads CASSRDRGATEAFF. CDR3 bases: TGTGCCAGCAGTCGGGACAGGGGAGCCACTGAAGCTTTCTTT.